What follows describes a single TCR beta chain. As yet, its antigen is unknown. The repertoire was sequenced with immunoSEQ multiplex PCR; TCRdb's copy has only in-frame clones and lacks some. The sample yields more than 75,000 clones, 70% to 85% seen once. These data are taken from a study of radiation and T cells in renal cell carcinoma. Study-level background: Nephrectomy followed 15 Gy stereotactic body radiation by 4 weeks. Study-wide points: No pretreatment tumor biopsies were available for baseline clonotypes. In blood, top tumor clones expanded by 2 weeks, shrinking by 4.

As for time point: baseline pretreatment blood. Treatment here: 15 Gy SBRT to primary tumor, nephrectomy 4 weeks later. Serial blood draws occurred at baseline and 2 and 4 weeks post-SBRT. The CDR3 runs to 17 residues. V lost 2 bases and J lost 0; bases outside the gene matches: 5. CDR1 SGHDT and CDR2 YYEEEE come from the germline V gene. This clonotype was obtained from a man between 60 and 70 years old with renal cell carcinoma. The chain has TRBV5-6 and TRBJ2-1; 10 bases align to TRBD2. The sample in question was blood, obtained from a patient whose treatment included radiotherapy and nephrectomy. CDR3 nucleotide sequence: TGTGCCAGCAGCTTCGCCCCTAGCGGGAGCTCCTACAATGAGCAGTTCTTC. Translating it yields CASSFAPSGSSYNEQFF.